Listed below are T cell receptor beta chains from one sample, sequenced in a study of T cell changes during pregnancy in multiple sclerosis. Produced via immunoSEQ multiplex PCR; TCRdb's table is partial and in-frame only. This table has 64,000 or so clones, 90% to 97% appearing once. Sequenced material: CD8+ T cells from peripheral blood mononuclear cells, taken after pregnancy. These TCRs come from a female donor with multiple sclerosis, enrolled in a pregnancy study. CDR3s include the opening cysteine and the closing phenylalanine or tryptophan. The order of the fields is clone size, J gene, D gene, V gene, CDR3 DNA, CDR3 protein. The D gene is left open where the match is weak. Size is omitted from some rows. Given values are once, few, many or a class for expanded clones.

abundance: few
j_gene: TRBJ1-1
d_gene: .
v_gene: TRBV7-2
CDR3nt: TGTGCCAGCAGCCAGTGGAACACTGAAGCTTTCTTT
CDR3aa: CASSQWNTEAFF

abundance: .
j_gene: TRBJ2-1
d_gene: TRBD2
v_gene: TRBV5-1
CDR3nt: TGCGCCAGCAGCTGGACTAGCGGAACCTACAATGAGCAGTTCTTC
CDR3aa: CASSWTSGTYNEQFF

abundance: .
j_gene: TRBJ2-7
d_gene: .
v_gene: TRBV28
CDR3nt: TGTGCCAGCAGTTTAGGGGGGGAGCAGTACTTC
CDR3aa: CASSLGGEQYF

abundance: .
j_gene: TRBJ2-7
d_gene: TRBD1
v_gene: TRBV27
CDR3nt: TGTGCCAGCAGTTACGCCGGACAGGCCCTTTCCTACGAGCAGTACTTC
CDR3aa: CASSYAGQALSYEQYF

abundance: once
j_gene: TRBJ2-7
d_gene: TRBD2
v_gene: TRBV2
CDR3nt: TGTGCCAGCACCAGCGGGAGTACCTACGAGCAGTACTTC
CDR3aa: CASTSGSTYEQYF

abundance: .
j_gene: TRBJ2-7
d_gene: TRBD1
v_gene: TRBV29-1
CDR3nt: TGCAGCGTTGAAACGGGACAGGGCTACGAGCAGTACTTC
CDR3aa: CSVETGQGYEQYF

abundance: .
j_gene: TRBJ2-1
d_gene: TRBD2
v_gene: TRBV27
CDR3nt: TGTGCCAGCAGTTCCCTCCTGGCGGGACTACACAATGAGCAGTTCTTC
CDR3aa: CASSSLLAGLHNEQFF

abundance: .
j_gene: TRBJ2-2
d_gene: TRBD1
v_gene: TRBV4-1
CDR3nt: TGCGCCAGCAGCCAAGATCGAGGGACAGGGAGTACCGGGGAGCTGTTTTTT
CDR3aa: CASSQDRGTGSTGELFF

abundance: .
j_gene: TRBJ1-6
d_gene: .
v_gene: TRBV6-5
CDR3nt: TGTGCCAGCAGTTACTCCACGGAGAATTCACCCCTCCACTTT
CDR3aa: CASSYSTENSPLHF

abundance: .
j_gene: TRBJ2-2
d_gene: .
v_gene: TRBV5-1
CDR3nt: TGCGCCAGCAGCTTGGCTGTGAACACCGGGGAGCTGTTTTTT
CDR3aa: CASSLAVNTGELFF

abundance: .
j_gene: TRBJ2-3
d_gene: TRBD1
v_gene: TRBV27
CDR3nt: TGTGCCAGCAGTTGGCCGACAGGGGGTATAGCGCCAAGCACAGATACGCAGTATTTT
CDR3aa: CASSWPTGGIAPSTDTQYF

abundance: .
j_gene: TRBJ2-7
d_gene: .
v_gene: TRBV2
CDR3nt: TGTGCCAGCACGGACACATCCTACGAGCAGTACTTC
CDR3aa: CASTDTSYEQYF

abundance: .
j_gene: TRBJ2-2
d_gene: .
v_gene: TRBV9
CDR3nt: TGTGCCAGCAGCGTAGGAGGGGGCACCGGGGAGCTGTTTTTT
CDR3aa: CASSVGGGTGELFF

abundance: .
j_gene: TRBJ2-1
d_gene: .
v_gene: TRBV2
CDR3nt: TGTGCCAGCAGTGAAGTATTGGGGGGGCCGTTATACAATGAGCAGTTCTTC
CDR3aa: CASSEVLGGPLYNEQFF

abundance: .
j_gene: TRBJ2-7
d_gene: TRBD2
v_gene: TRBV4-2
CDR3nt: TGTGCCAGCAGCCCCCACCTTCTAGCGGGAGGGCCTAACGAGCAGTACTTC
CDR3aa: CASSPHLLAGGPNEQYF

abundance: .
j_gene: TRBJ1-1
d_gene: TRBD1
v_gene: TRBV27
CDR3nt: TGTGCCAGCAGTTTAATTGGGATGACAGGGGAAGCTTTCTTT
CDR3aa: CASSLIGMTGEAFF

abundance: .
j_gene: TRBJ2-3
d_gene: .
v_gene: TRBV7-3
CDR3nt: TGTGCCAGCAGCTTACTCACTAGCTTGGATACGCAGTATTTT
CDR3aa: CASSLLTSLDTQYF

abundance: .
j_gene: TRBJ2-1
d_gene: TRBD1
v_gene: TRBV2
CDR3nt: TGTGCCAGTCCGGGACAGGGTCTCAATGAGCAGTTCTTC
CDR3aa: CASPGQGLNEQFF

abundance: .
j_gene: TRBJ2-7
d_gene: TRBD1
v_gene: TRBV14
CDR3nt: TGTGCCAGCAGCCAGATGCAGGGGGCTACCTACGAGCAGTACTTC
CDR3aa: CASSQMQGATYEQYF

abundance: once
j_gene: TRBJ2-1
d_gene: TRBD2
v_gene: TRBV27
CDR3nt: TGTGCCAGCAGCCCACTAGCGGGAGACTCCTACAATGAGCAGTTCTTC
CDR3aa: CASSPLAGDSYNEQFF

abundance: .
j_gene: TRBJ2-1
d_gene: .
v_gene: TRBV28
CDR3nt: TGTGCCAGCAGTTTGTCCATAAGGGGGTACAATGAGCAGTTCTTC
CDR3aa: CASSLSIRGYNEQFF

abundance: .
j_gene: TRBJ2-1
d_gene: .
v_gene: TRBV6-5
CDR3nt: TGTGCCAGCAGTTACTCGCGGGCAGGGACTGCCAATGAGCAGTTCTTC
CDR3aa: CASSYSRAGTANEQFF

abundance: .
j_gene: TRBJ1-1
d_gene: .
v_gene: TRBV6-1
CDR3nt: TGTGCCAGCAGTGAAGTAAGAGGGTACACTGAAGCTTTCTTT
CDR3aa: CASSEVRGYTEAFF

abundance: .
j_gene: TRBJ2-5
d_gene: .
v_gene: TRBV7-9
CDR3nt: TGTGCCAGCGGAGGGATTACCCAAGAGACCCAGTACTTC
CDR3aa: CASGGITQETQYF